Each of the 6 T cell receptor beta chains below was sequenced from the same sample in a study of early T cells in non-severe SARS-CoV-2 infection. Using its own MiXCR run on the 5' RACE reads, TCRdb lists one record per CDR3 protein. Of under 85,000 distinct CDR3 sequences listed, more than 4% are singletons. The sequences come from whole blood, collected at baseline. The receptor set was obtained from an adult who was a healthcare worker with PCR-confirmed SARS-CoV-2 infection or an uninfected control (not recorded which).

This clonotype turned up a few times. The chain combines TRBV13 with TRBJ2-7; D ambiguous. CDR1 and CDR2 (germline): PRHDT, FYEKMQ (reference sequence). Deletions cut 5 bases from V and 0 bases from J, with 11 bases between. This CDR3 is 14 amino acids long. For the CDR3, the DNA is TGTGCCAGCAGCCATAGGGTCCGCTCCTACGAGCAGTACTTC. It translates to CASSHRVRSYEQYF.

This clonotype was found a few times. V gene TRBV11-2 combines with J gene TRBJ2-1, with a possible D match to TRBD2 (5 bases). Between the trimmed V and J ends, which lost 1 base and 7 bases, there was a span of 11 bases. CDR3 length: 14 amino acids. Germline V gene lookup returns CDR1 SGHAT and CDR2 FQNNGV. The chain's CDR3 is CASSLGSSANEQFF. The CDR3 region has the DNA TGTGCCAGCAGCTTAGGGAGTAGCGCAAATGAGCAGTTCTTC.

The chain carries TRBV5-1 and TRBJ1-2, with D uncertain. Trimming removed 4 bases from V and 6 bases from J, with 16 bases in between. The CDR3 length is 14 residues. Germline assignment: CDR1 SGHRS and CDR2 YFSETQ. The DNA for the CDR3 is TGCGCCAGCAGCCCTACCGACGGAATGAATGGCTACACCTTC. It translates to CASSPTDGMNGYTF. The full variable domain, rest sourced from reference TRBV5-1 and TRBJ1-2, is KAGVTQTPRYLIKTRGQQVTLSCSPISGHRSVSWYQQTPGQGLQFLFEYFSETQRNKGNFPGRFSGRQFSNSRSEMNVSTLELGDSALYLCASSPTDGMNGYTFGSGTRLTVV.

The DNA of the CDR3 is TGTGCCAGTGGCCCGAAGTCCTCCTACAATGAGCAGTTCTTC. Translation: CASGPKSSYNEQFF. The rearrangement links TRBV19 to TRBJ2-1; unclear D gene. The CDR3 sequence is 14 residues long. Deletions cut 8 bases from V and 0 bases from J, with 11 bases between. The germline V gene has CDR1 LNHDA and CDR2 SQIVND (reference sequence). Full variable domain (rest looked up from reference TRBV19 and TRBJ2-1): DGGITQSPKYLFRKEGQNVTLSCEQNLNHDAMYWYRQDPGQGLRLIYYSQIVNDFQKGDIAEGYSVSREKKESFPLTVTSAQKNPTAFYLCASGPKSSYNEQFFGPGTRLTVL.

This clonotype has a count of ten or more. This chain joins TRBV28 and TRBJ2-7; 9 nucleotides agree with TRBD1. Germline V lookup: CDR1 MDHEN, CDR2 SYDVKM. The CDR3 sequence is 16 residues long. Trimming at V came to 8 bases and at J to 0 bases, leaving 11 bases not matched to a gene. In DNA, the CDR3 is TGTGCCAGCCATACAGGGGGCAGGGATCGCTCCTACGAGCAGTACTTC. Its protein is CASHTGGRDRSYEQYF.

This clonotype was recorded at least ten times. The rearrangement uses TRBV5-1 and TRBJ2-6; 9 nucleotides align to TRBD1. The germline gives CDR1 SGHRS, CDR2 YFSETQ. V lost 4 bases to trimming and J lost 7 bases; unmatched junction nucleotides: 6. There are 15 residues in the CDR3. The CDR3 loop reads CASSPRTGEANVLTF. The CDR3 DNA reads as TGCGCCAGCAGCCCCCGGACAGGGGAAGCCAACGTCCTGACTTTC.